This paragraph reports one T cell receptor (beta chain). Its target antigen remains unknown. It has no much larger one-base neighbor in the sample; base qualities were not kept. Systemically healthy Caucasian individuals from Russia, some 38 in total and aged about 6 to 90 years, were included as donors. Roughly 11 milliliters of peripheral blood were drawn from each donor into EDTA-treated Vacutainer tubes. Ficoll-Paque density-gradient centrifugation was used to isolate PBMCs, with at least 7 million per sample. Trizol reagent was used to extract total RNA from PBMCs, with at least 5.5 micrograms per sample. For every donor, flow cytometry on a PBMC aliquot measured the percentage of naive CD45RAhigh/CD27high T cells. The germline V gene encodes CDR1 SGDLS and CDR2 YYNGEE. The junction carries 12 bases between V and J, which are trimmed by 0 bases and 3 bases respectively. The CDR3 runs 15 amino acids, cysteine and phenylalanine included. The entry retains the CDR3 DNA only, 45 bases that are in frame from base 1.

This sample is part of a study of blood T cells in healthy people across ages (dated by TCRdb to between 2015 and 2017). Background for the entire study: Template switching captured roughly one uniquely barcoded TCR beta cDNA molecule per two T cells in model experiments. To avoid experimental bias, donors of different ages were distributed randomly across sequencing lanes. The donors were split into four age groups: young (average about 15 years), middle-aged (about 40), aged (more than 60) and long-lived (under 85). To track age-related changes in TCR beta repertoire diversity, the study relied on deep sequencing normalized with unique cDNA molecular identifiers. Using the same blood draw, the study looked at two additional independent replicas of 1 million unique cDNA reads for two donors, one aged 18 to 30 and the other aged 80 or older. What the work shows at the level of the full study, not this receptor alone: Donor CMV infection status was unknown, potentially confounding age-related changes in expanded clonotypes. Observed TCR beta diversity per million T cells fell roughly linearly with age, and a significant reduction was already apparent by age around 39. Estimates of total diversity from one million sequenced T cells were regarded as lower bounds and underestimates. Compared with the aged group, more naive CD4+ T cells, fewer expanded clones and increased TCR diversity were shown by the long-lived group, suggesting age selection. A strong correlation was found between observed TCR beta diversity and the percentage of naive T cells measured by flow cytometry. Since profiling was done on bulk unsorted PBMCs, naive and antigen-experienced compartments could not be conclusively compared.

Library method: 5' RACE. Sequencer: Illumina HiSeq 2500. A second about 7 to 12 cycle PCR used a sample-barcoded 5' primer and a J-beta primer mix. A template-switch 5' adaptor carrying 12 random nucleotides introduced a unique molecular identifier onto each TCR beta cDNA molecule. Each sample yielded at least 2.5 million CDR3-containing paired-end reads. The Mint cDNA synthesis kit, primed by a TRBC-specific oligonucleotide, was used to synthesize first-strand cDNA from all RNA. Following uracil-DNA glycosylase treatment, a first 18-cycle PCR with universal primers M1SS and BC2_uni_R was performed on all cDNA. The authors processed their data as follows. Normalization of each sample was performed by random selection of 1 million high-quality reads, each carrying a distinct molecular identifier. Instead of being binned into consensus sequences, reads with shared molecular identifiers were discarded. MiTCR, run with a Q25 quality threshold and the strictest error-elimination algorithm, handled CDR3 identification, clonotype clustering and error correction. Lower-bound total TCR beta diversity was estimated with a nonparametric unseen species model using Euler transformation. Starting from the raw public reads, TCRdb applied fastp trimming at Q25, assembled clones with MiXCR and retained in-frame beta chains. Every entry covers one CDR3 protein and lists the most common genes and DNA from its rows. What appears here as the V and J calls and clone size reflects TCRdb's work, not the paper's. A total of 630,000 or so distinct CDR3 sequences appear in this sample, about a third of them only once. Clones ranked in the top ten supply 15% of the sample.

The clonotype originates from a woman of 80 years or more in good health. Donor details come from another sample of the same person, matched by shared clones. Input material: blood. The rearranged segments are TRBV9 and TRBJ1-2; perhaps TRBD1 is the D gene, with 5 bases matching. In nucleotides, the sequence is TGTGCCAGCAGCGTAGGGGGGACCCGGGACTATGGCTACACCTTC. Its amino acids are CASSVGGTRDYGYTF.